Presented here are 29 T cell receptor beta chains from one specimen sequenced in a study of shared clonotypes between healthy human individuals. Clones were read by immunoSEQ multiplex PCR, and TCRdb kept only the in-frame ones, dropping some. The table lists approximately 2.4 million clones, under 97% of them singletons. Source material: naive CD4+ T cells sorted from blood. Subset denoted: CD45RA+ positively selected. These receptors were taken from a man aged 18 to 30 in good health.

This clone has a single count. J is TRBJ2-5 and V is TRBV7-8; D unclear. The CDR3 spans 13 residues. The germline V gene has CDR1 SGHVS and CDR2 FQNEAQ. The V end lost 5 bases, the J end lost 5 bases, and 12 bases lay between the germline ends. The CDR3 DNA reads TGTGCCAGCAGCGCTTCGTCGTTGGAGACCCAGTACTTC. Its protein product is CASSASSLETQYF.

This chain links TRBV9 with TRBJ2-4, with D uncertain. V gave up 2 bases and J gave up 7 bases, with 13 bases separating them. The CDR3 is made up of 14 amino acids. Germline CDR1 and CDR2: SGDLS and YYNGEE. For the CDR3, the DNA is TGTGCCAGCAGCGTGATGGGATCCGGGAACATTCAGTACTTC. Protein: CASSVMGSGNIQYF.

About this clone itself: The same CDR3 can be traced to other DNA sequences in this sample. V gene TRBV5-1 combines with J gene TRBJ2-2; 10 nucleotides line up with TRBD1. The CDR3 length is 16 residues. CDR1 is SGHRS, CDR2 YFSETQ, per germline. With 4 bases clipped from V and 5 bases from J, the junction kept 8 bases outside the gene matches. The CDR3 region is CASSAGQGKGTGELFF. CDR3 DNA sequence: TGCGCCAGCAGCGCGGGACAGGGGAAAGGAACCGGGGAGCTGTTTTTT.

The chain couples TRBV18 to TRBJ2-7, with 8 bases lining up with TRBD1. The CDR3 runs to 15 residues. V shed 3 bases and J 6 bases; nucleotides not matched to a gene: 10. Germline V gives CDR1 KGHSH, CDR2 LQKENI. CDR3 loop: CASSPPGQVLGEQYF. CDR3 sequence (DNA): TGTGCCAGCTCACCCCCGGGACAGGTGTTGGGCGAGCAGTACTTC.

This chain connects TRBV28 to TRBJ1-4; D is ambiguous. Germline V gene sequence: CDR1 MDHEN, CDR2 SYDVKM. The CDR3 is made up of 14 amino acids. The V and J ends lost 6 bases and 4 bases respectively, with 12 bases between them. DNA for the CDR3: TGTGCCAGCAGACGGACTGCCTATAATGAAAAACTGTTTTTT. Protein product: CASRRTAYNEKLFF.

The V call is TRBV30, the J call TRBJ2-7; TRBD2 matches at 8 bases. Germline V gene data show CDR1 as GTSNPN and CDR2 as SVGIG (reference sequence). V trimming: 1 base; J trimming: 2 bases; junction bases outside the gene matches: 10. The CDR3 runs to 16 residues. The chain's CDR3 is CAWSAARLALAYEQYF. The CDR3 DNA sequence: TGTGCCTGGAGTGCCGCGAGACTAGCGCTGGCCTACGAGCAGTACTTC.

The rearrangement joins TRBV19 to TRBJ2-1, with D perhaps matching TRBD1 (5 bases). V was clipped by 3 bases and J by 6 bases, with 9 bases between them. The CDR3 has 13 amino acids. In germline, CDR1 is LNHDA, CDR2 SQIVND (reference sequence). Written as DNA, the CDR3 is TGTGCCAGTAGTATCCAGGGCTCCAATGAGCAGTTCTTC. This gives the protein CASSIQGSNEQFF. The complete variable domain, with remaining parts taken from reference TRBV19 and TRBJ2-1, reads DGGITQSPKYLFRKEGQNVTLSCEQNLNHDAMYWYRQDPGQGLRLIYYSQIVNDFQKGDIAEGYSVSREKKESFPLTVTSAQKNPTAFYLCASSIQGSNEQFFGPGTRLTVL.

This chain's CDR3 is CASSYSVPSRISGYTF. Written as DNA, the CDR3 is TGTGCCAGCAGTTACTCGGTTCCCTCCCGTATTAGTGGCTACACCTTC. The chain has TRBV6-5 and TRBJ1-2; D is ambiguous. Trimming cost V 0 bases and J 7 bases, with 18 bases left between them. Germline lookup yields CDR1 MNHEY and CDR2 SVGAGI. The CDR3 runs to 16 residues.

The V gene is TRBV4-3, the J gene TRBJ1-4, with TRBD1 matching over 7 bases. CDR1 and CDR2 from the germline V gene are LGHNA and YSLEER. The CDR3 runs to 13 residues. Unmatched junction bases numbered 2, after V lost 0 bases and J lost 10 bases. The DNA for the CDR3 is TGCGCCAGCAGCCAAGACCGACAGGGAAAACTGTTTTTT. Its protein product is CASSQDRQGKLFF.

The chain joins TRBV7-3 to TRBJ1-1; tentative D call: TRBD1 (6 bases). Trimming removed 5 bases at V and 0 bases at J, with 10 bases between. The CDR3 consists of 14 residues. Germline CDR1 is SGHTA and CDR2 is FQGTGA. The CDR3 region is CASSKQGLNTEAFF. Written as DNA, the CDR3 is TGTGCCAGCAGCAAACAGGGTTTGAACACTGAAGCTTTCTTT.

V and J are TRBV18 and TRBJ1-1, with no clear D. This CDR3 is built from 16 residues. Germline CDR1 reads KGHSH; CDR2 reads LQKENI. Trimming removed 3 bases from V and 1 base from J, with 15 bases in between. The CDR3 loop is CASSPLTQVANTEAFF. In nucleotides, the CDR3 is TGTGCCAGCTCACCTCTGACTCAAGTTGCGAACACTGAAGCTTTCTTT.

The J gene is TRBJ1-4, the V gene TRBV19; D not certain. The germline gives CDR1 LNHDA, CDR2 SQIVND (reference sequence). The V end lost 5 bases, the J end lost 7 bases, and 11 bases lay between the germline ends. This CDR3 spans 13 amino acids. CDR3 protein: CASSDGRSEKLFF. Written as DNA, the CDR3 is TGTGCCAGTAGTGATGGGCGCTCTGAAAAACTGTTTTTT.

Regarding this clone: This specimen includes other DNA sequences encoding the same CDR3. The V and J genes are TRBV29-1 and TRBJ2-5; no clear D gene. CDR3 length: 10 amino acids. Trimming removed 6 bases from V and 5 bases from J, with 7 bases in between. Per the germline V gene, CDR1 is SQVTM and CDR2 is ANQGSEA. The CDR3 region is CSVRVETQYF. CDR3 coding DNA: TGCAGCGTACGCGTGGAGACCCAGTACTTC.

The chain employs TRBV7-3 and TRBJ1-6; 7 bases line up with TRBD1. After removal of 5 bases from V and 11 bases from J, the junction contained 6 bases not matched to a gene. The germline CDR1 and CDR2 sequences are SGHTA and FQGTGA. This CDR3 region has 13 residues. In DNA, the CDR3 is TGTGCCAGCAGCGTCGGACAGGTCGCACCCCTCCACTTT. Amino acids: CASSVGQVAPLHF.

The chain links TRBV4-3 to TRBJ1-2, with D possibly matching TRBD1 (5 bases). Trimming removed 0 bases at V and 2 bases at J, with 13 bases between. This CDR3 spans 16 amino acids. Germline V gives CDR1 LGHNA, CDR2 YSLEER. CDR3 nucleotides: TGCGCCAGCAGCCAAGATGTCCAGGGCCGGAACTATGGCTACACCTTC. It codes for CASSQDVQGRNYGYTF.

The chain is built from TRBV7-9 and TRBJ2-1; TRBD2 aligns across 13 bases. Per germline, CDR1 SEHNR and CDR2 FQNEAQ (reference sequence). With 2 bases clipped from V and 8 bases from J, the junction kept 12 bases outside the gene matches. The CDR3 consists of 18 residues. The CDR3 nucleotides are TGTGCCAGCAGCTTAAACATAGAGACTAGCGGGAGGATCGATGAGCAGTTCTTC. It is translated as CASSLNIETSGRIDEQFF.

This chain connects TRBV15 to TRBJ2-2, with D perhaps being TRBD1 or TRBD2 (6 bases each). CDR1 and CDR2 from the germline V gene are LNHNV and YYDKDF (reference sequence). The CDR3 spans 15 residues. The V and J ends lost 0 bases and 5 bases respectively, with 10 bases between them. The CDR3 spells CATSRDQGRTGELFF. The DNA of the CDR3 is TGTGCCACCAGCAGAGATCAGGGGAGGACCGGGGAGCTGTTTTTT.

CDR3 in amino acids: CSAKRGLYGELFF. CDR3 nucleotides: TGCAGCGCCAAACGTGGGTTATACGGGGAGCTGTTTTTT. J is TRBJ2-2 and V is TRBV29-1, with D hard to call. V dropped 7 bases and J dropped 7 bases, with 16 bases sitting between them. This CDR3 has 13 amino acids. The germline V gene has CDR1 SQVTM and CDR2 ANQGSEA.

The chain carries TRBV7-6 and TRBJ2-3; tentatively, D is TRBD2 (6 bases). Germline CDR1 is SGHVS and CDR2 is FNYEAQ. The CDR3 is 18 amino acids. Trimming removed 1 base at V and 4 bases at J, with 21 bases between. CDR3 amino acids: CASSLGGLRGRRPDTQYF. CDR3 bases: TGTGCCAGCAGCTTAGGAGGGCTTCGGGGGAGACGGCCAGATACGCAGTATTTT.

The count of this clone is one. The chain carries TRBV28 and TRBJ2-3, with 7 positions matching TRBD1. Trimming took 5 bases from V and 1 from J; bases not matched to a gene: 6. CDR1 is MDHEN and CDR2 is SYDVKM in the germline V gene. This CDR3 is 15 amino acids long. The CDR3 sequence is CASSIGTVGTDTQYF. For the CDR3, the DNA is TGTGCCAGCAGTATCGGGACAGTCGGCACAGATACGCAGTATTTT.

This chain's CDR3 is CAISESGLAGRNEQYF. In DNA, the CDR3 is TGTGCCATCAGTGAGTCGGGACTAGCGGGAAGGAACGAGCAGTACTTC. The rearrangement links TRBV10-3 to TRBJ2-7; 13 bases are a match to TRBD2. J lost 5 bases, V lost 0 bases, and 4 bases had no gene match. This CDR3 has 16 residues. Germline lookup yields CDR1 ENHRY and CDR2 SYGVKD.

The chain combines TRBV29-1 with TRBJ1-2, with 8 positions matching TRBD1. The CDR3 is 12 residues long. J gave up 9 bases and V 4 bases, and 7 bases lay outside the gene matches. Looked up from germline, CDR1 is SQVTM and CDR2 is ANQGSEA. CDR3 DNA sequence: TGCAGCGTTGGTGTAGGGGACAGGAGCTACACCTTC. Its protein product is CSVGVGDRSYTF.

This chain uses TRBV7-6 with TRBJ1-2; D is perhaps TRBD1 (5 bases). Germline V gene data show CDR1 as SGHVS and CDR2 as FNYEAQ. This CDR3 contains 13 residues. V lost 5 bases and J lost 8, with 15 bases in between. Here the CDR3 reads CASSPFGAEGYTF. CDR3 DNA: TGTGCCAGCAGCCCCTTCGGGGCTGAGGGCTACACCTTC.

The chain recombines TRBV28 with TRBJ2-5; D is ambiguous. CDR1 and CDR2 (germline): MDHEN, SYDVKM. Trimming removed 7 bases from V and 5 bases from J, with 11 bases in between. This CDR3 contains 12 residues. CDR3 residues: CASTSEWETQYF. The DNA of the CDR3 is TGTGCCAGCACTTCAGAGTGGGAGACCCAGTACTTC. The full variable domain, rest sourced from reference TRBV28 and TRBJ2-5, is DVKVTQSSRYLVKRTGEKVFLECVQDMDHENMFWYRQDPGLGLRLIYFSYDVKMKEKGDIPEGYSVSREKKERFSLILESASTNQTSMYLCASTSEWETQYFGPGTRLLVL.

This clone was counted once. The rearrangement joins TRBV4-1 to TRBJ2-7; the match to TRBD2 covers 8 bases. The CDR3 covers 14 residues. From germline, CDR1 is MGHRA and CDR2 YSYEKL. The trim removed 0 bases at V and 7 bases at J, leaving 5 bases unmatched. The CDR3 here is CASSQEAGVGEQYF. In DNA, the CDR3 is TGCGCCAGCAGCCAAGAAGCGGGAGTCGGTGAGCAGTACTTC.

This rearrangement joins TRBV19 to TRBJ1-1; maybe TRBD1 (5 bases). CDR3 size: 15 residues. V shed 0 bases and J shed 3 bases, with 11 bases lying between them. CDR1 and CDR2 (germline): LNHDA, SQIVND (reference sequence). CDR3 DNA sequence: TGTGCCAGTAGTATAGAGGGCAGGGCCTACACTGAAGCTTTCTTT. It is translated as CASSIEGRAYTEAFF.

The gene calls are TRBV2 and TRBJ1-2, with D perhaps matching TRBD1 (6 bases). Per germline, CDR1 SNHLY and CDR2 FYNNEI. The CDR3 is 15 amino acids. The germline V and J ends were trimmed by 5 bases and 4 bases, with 17 bases remaining between them. CDR3 nucleotide sequence: TGTGCCAGCAGTCCCCCGGGACAAGCGGGCTATGGCTACACCTTC. Translated: CASSPPGQAGYGYTF.

J is TRBJ2-2 and V is TRBV5-4; no clear D. Per the germline V gene, CDR1 is SGHNT and CDR2 is YYREEE (reference sequence). The CDR3 consists of 14 residues. Trimming took 3 bases from V and 4 from J, leaving 10 bases between them. This CDR3 reads CASSSAKGTGELFF. CDR3 in DNA: TGTGCCAGCAGCTCCGCAAAGGGCACCGGGGAGCTGTTTTTT. Looking up the rest from reference TRBV5-4 and TRBJ2-2 gives the full variable domain: ETGVTQSPTHLIKTRGQQVTLRCSSQSGHNTVSWYQQALGQGPQFIFQYYREEENGRGNFPPRFSGLQFPNYSSELNVNALELDDSALYLCASSSAKGTGELFFGEGSRLTVL.

This rearrangement joins TRBV19 to TRBJ1-2, with D possibly being TRBD1 (5 bases). The CDR3 length is 17 residues. Germline V gives CDR1 LNHDA, CDR2 SQIVND (reference sequence). V was clipped by 3 bases and J by 0 bases, with 17 bases between them. The CDR3 loop is CASSISSRAGTNYGYTF. The CDR3 nucleotides are TGTGCCAGTAGTATCTCGTCACGGGCAGGGACTAACTATGGCTACACCTTC.